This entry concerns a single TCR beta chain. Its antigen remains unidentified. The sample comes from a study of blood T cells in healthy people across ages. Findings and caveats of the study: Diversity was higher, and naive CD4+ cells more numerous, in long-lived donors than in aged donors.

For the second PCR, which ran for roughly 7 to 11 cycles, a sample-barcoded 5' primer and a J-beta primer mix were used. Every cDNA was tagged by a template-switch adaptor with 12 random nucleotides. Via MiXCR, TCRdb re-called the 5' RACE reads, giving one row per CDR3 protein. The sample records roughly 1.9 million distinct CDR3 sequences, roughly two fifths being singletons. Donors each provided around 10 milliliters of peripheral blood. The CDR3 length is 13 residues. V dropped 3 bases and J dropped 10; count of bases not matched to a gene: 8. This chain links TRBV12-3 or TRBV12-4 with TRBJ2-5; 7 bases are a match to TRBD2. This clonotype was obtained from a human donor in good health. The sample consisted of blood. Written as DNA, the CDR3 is TGTGCCAGCAGTTTTGGCAAGCTAGCGGACCAGTACTTC. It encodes CASSFGKLADQYF.